The source of this T cell receptor (beta chain) is a study of spatial heterogeneity in lung cancer. At the level of the study: The mean occurrence of each unique TCR and UMI combination in raw reads exceeded 9.5.

TCRdb itself ran the 5' RACE reads through MiXCR, one entry per CDR3 protein. The table records approximately 92,000 distinct CDR3 sequences, approximately 12% of them present only once. The time point denotes: sample taken at primary tumor resection. There were 65 or so donors, all of them untreated patients with early-stage non-small cell lung cancer. No cell sorting; template was whole RNA from tumor, lung tissue or PBMC. This clonotype showed up just a few times. Germline values: CDR1 SGHTA, CDR2 FQGNSA. V lost 0 bases and J lost 1, with 9 bases in between. There are 15 residues in the CDR3. The TCR was taken from a male donor with early-stage non-small cell lung cancer. V gene TRBV7-2 combines with J gene TRBJ1-1; D remains ambiguous. The material was PBMCs, obtained at surgery. The CDR3 DNA reads as TGTGCCAGCAGCTTAGCGCCGGTAGCGAACACTGAAGCTTTCTTT. This gives the protein CASSLAPVANTEAFF.